The 25 T cell receptor beta chains given below trace back to one sample, sequenced in a study of blood T cell repertoires in COVID-19. Libraries were prepared by immunoSEQ multiplex PCR; TCRdb keeps only in-frame clonotypes and omits some of them. Among 200,000 to 250,000 clones, roughly 88% were seen once, and the ten largest hold around 6%. Material for sequencing was peripheral blood. The source is a woman of 80 years or more with COVID-19, enrolled during active disease.

This chain uses TRBV3-1 (or the pseudogene TRBV3-2) with TRBJ1-5; D gene ambiguous. V lost 2 bases and J 2 bases, leaving 13 bases between the germline ends. In germline, CDR1 is LGHDT, CDR2 YNNKEL (reference sequence). This CDR3 spans 16 amino acids. The CDR3 DNA follows: TGTGCCAGCAGCCAAAGTCGCGGGGATGGCAATCAGCCCCAGCATTTT. It yields the protein CASSQSRGDGNQPQHF.

The table lists this clone with a count of one. This sequence joins TRBV28 and TRBJ1-3; 7 bases agree with TRBD1. V trimming: 4 bases; J trimming: 0 bases; junction bases outside the gene matches: 3. The CDR3 runs to 15 residues. Germline lookup yields CDR1 MDHEN and CDR2 SYDVKM. DNA for the CDR3: TGTGCCAGCAGTTGGGACAGTCGCTCTGGAAACACCATATATTTT. Translation gives CASSWDSRSGNTIYF. The entire variable domain, with the rest obtained from reference TRBV28 and TRBJ1-3, is as follows: DVKVTQSSRYLVKRTGEKVFLECVQDMDHENMFWYRQDPGLGLRLIYFSYDVKMKEKGDIPEGYSVSREKKERFSLILESASTNQTSMYLCASSWDSRSGNTIYFGEGSWLTVV.

The chain uses TRBV28 and TRBJ1-5, with 7 bases lining up with TRBD1. V lost 7 bases, J lost 2 bases, and 2 bases stayed unmatched. CDR3 length: 13 residues. Germline-derived CDR1 and CDR2 are MDHEN and SYDVKM. CDR3 sequence (DNA): TGTGCCAGCACCGGACAGGGCAATCAGCCCCAGCATTTT. Its protein product is CASTGQGNQPQHF.

V gene TRBV10-2 combines with J gene TRBJ2-2, with D tentatively TRBD1 (6 bases). Germline CDR1 WSHSY, CDR2 SAAADI. The CDR3 has 15 amino acids. V lost 3 bases and J lost 1, with 9 bases in between. CDR3 sequence reads: CASSDPGQNTGELFF. The CDR3 DNA reads TGCGCCAGCAGTGACCCGGGACAGAACACCGGGGAGCTGTTTTTT.

This chain links TRBV27 with TRBJ2-5, with D perhaps TRBD2 (6 bases). Deletions cut 4 bases from V and 5 bases from J, with 14 bases between. The CDR3 runs to 14 residues. Germline V gene sequence: CDR1 MNHEY, CDR2 SMNVEV (reference sequence). The CDR3 nucleotides are TGTGCCAGCAGTTCTGCGACTAGAAGCGAGACCCAGTACTTC. Translated, it gives CASSSATRSETQYF.

This chain links TRBV7-9 with TRBJ1-1; 12 bases are shared with TRBD1. Germline CDR1 reads SEHNR; CDR2 reads FQNEAQ (reference sequence). Trimming at V came to 1 base and at J to 11 bases, leaving 5 bases not matched to a gene. The CDR3 is 14 amino acids. The CDR3 DNA sequence: TGTGCCAGCAGCTTAGTAGGGACAGGGGGCTTCGCTTTCTTT. This gives the protein CASSLVGTGGFAFF. Filled out from reference TRBV7-9 and TRBJ1-1, the complete variable domain reads DTGVSQNPRHKITKRGQNVTFRCDPISEHNRLYWYRQTLGQGPEFLTYFQNEAQLEKSRLLSDRFSAERPKGSFSTLEIQRTEQGDSAMYLCASSLVGTGGFAFFGQGTRLTVV.

This chain links TRBV18 with TRBJ2-1; D may be TRBD2 (5 bases). V was clipped by 3 bases and J by 2 bases, with 8 bases between them. Per the germline V gene, CDR1 is KGHSH and CDR2 is LQKENI. This CDR3 spans 14 amino acids. Here the CDR3 DNA reads TGTGCCAGCTCACCGGTCGGGACCTACAATGAGCAGTTCTTC. This translates into CASSPVGTYNEQFF.

V gene TRBV5-1 combines with J gene TRBJ1-3; D uncertain. The CDR3 runs to 15 residues. Germline CDR1 is SGHRS and CDR2 is YFSETQ. Trimming stripped 1 base from V and 8 bases from J, with 16 bases between. The CDR3 spells CASSLFGVRQDTIYF. The CDR3 DNA reads as TGCGCCAGCAGCTTGTTCGGGGTACGTCAAGACACCATATATTTT.

This chain links TRBV18 with TRBJ1-1; 11 positions match TRBD1. The germline gives CDR1 KGHSH, CDR2 LQKENI. This CDR3 comprises 17 residues. J lost 6 bases, V lost 1 base, and 10 bases had no gene match. The CDR3 DNA sequence: TGTGCCAGCTCACCACAAGGGGACAGGGGGTTGTTGGCTGAAGCTTTCTTT. It encodes CASSPQGDRGLLAEAFF.

The chain has TRBV5-1 and TRBJ2-1; TRBD1 aligns across 7 bases. The ends lost 1 base at V and 4 bases at J; junction bases unmatched: 5. CDR3 length equals 15 residues. Germline lookup yields CDR1 SGHRS and CDR2 YFSETQ. The CDR3 region has the DNA TGCGCCAGCAGCTTGTCAGGGGGTGGTTACAATGAGCAGTTCTTC. As protein: CASSLSGGGYNEQFF.

The genes are TRBV3-1 (or the pseudogene TRBV3-2) and TRBJ2-3; the match to TRBD2 covers 8 bases. Germline V gives CDR1 LGHDT, CDR2 YNNKEL (reference sequence). The CDR3 runs 16 residues. V was pared by 4 bases and J by 3 bases, with 9 bases of the junction left unmatched. The DNA of the CDR3 is TGTGCCAGCAGCCGTACTAGCGGAAAAAGGACAGATACGCAGTATTTT. Encoded protein: CASSRTSGKRTDTQYF.

V is TRBV7-6 and J is TRBJ2-6, with D maybe TRBD2 (6 bases). V was shortened by 1 base and J by 0 bases, with 10 bases between the two germline ends. The CDR3 is made up of 17 amino acids. Germline CDR1 SGHVS, CDR2 FNYEAQ. CDR3 in amino acids: CASSLVRESSGANVLTF. CDR3 nucleotides: TGTGCCAGCAGCTTAGTTCGGGAGAGCTCTGGGGCCAACGTCCTGACTTTC. Drawing the rest from reference TRBV7-6 and TRBJ2-6, the complete variable domain is GAGVSQSPRYKVTKRGQDVALRCDPISGHVSLYWYRQALGQGPEFLTYFNYEAQQDKSGLPNDRFSAERPEGSISTLTIQRTEQRDSAMYRCASSLVRESSGANVLTFGAGSRLTVL.

This sequence joins TRBV4-1 and TRBJ1-1; D remains ambiguous. Trimming left V 2 bases short and J 7 bases short, with 5 bases between. Germline assignment: CDR1 MGHRA and CDR2 YSYEKL. CDR3 size: 11 residues. CDR3 loop: CASSQSGEAFF. CDR3 coding DNA: TGCGCCAGCAGCCAATCCGGTGAAGCTTTCTTT.

This clone was seen more than once but under ten times. This chain links TRBV6-5 with TRBJ1-1, with D hard to call. Germline values: CDR1 MNHEY, CDR2 SVGAGI. With 5 bases removed from V and 1 base from J, the gap between germline ends came to 11 bases. This CDR3 comprises 14 residues. CDR3 nucleotides: TGTGCCAGCAGTAGCGGCTGGCGGAACACTGAAGCTTTCTTT. The encoded protein is CASSSGWRNTEAFF.

The chain recombines TRBV28 with TRBJ1-5, with D hard to call. The CDR3 consists of 11 residues. From germline, CDR1 is MDHEN and CDR2 SYDVKM. Trimming pared 2 bases from V and 9 bases from J, leaving 5 bases between. This chain's CDR3 is CASSLSPPQHF. The CDR3 region has the DNA TGTGCCAGCAGTTTAAGCCCGCCCCAGCATTTT.

This clone was observed a single time. This chain joins TRBV19 and TRBJ2-7; 9 bases match TRBD1. Germline V gene sequence: CDR1 LNHDA, CDR2 SQIVND (reference sequence). This CDR3 is built from 14 residues. Losses at the gene ends were 5 bases for V and 4 bases for J; bases not matched to a gene: 6. CDR3 coding DNA: TGTGCCAGTAGTCGAGGACAGGGGTTTTACGAGCAGTACTTC. Translating it yields CASSRGQGFYEQYF.

The V call is TRBV28, the J call TRBJ1-4; D may be TRBD1 (5 bases). Germline lookup yields CDR1 MDHEN and CDR2 SYDVKM. This CDR3 is built from 16 residues. V was shortened by 7 bases and J by 4 bases, with 19 bases between the two germline ends. The DNA of the CDR3 is TGTGCCAGCAAGCAATTGGGGCGGGGCAATAATGAAAAACTGTTTTTT. Protein product: CASKQLGRGNNEKLFF.

This rearrangement joins TRBV7-2 to TRBJ1-1; a weak D match, TRBD1 (5 bases). Trimming cost V 2 bases and J 4 bases, with 11 bases left between them. Germline-derived CDR1 and CDR2 are SGHTA and FQGNSA. CDR3 length: 14 residues. DNA of the CDR3: TGTGCCAGCAGCTTATTGGAAGGGGCCACTGAAGCTTTCTTT. As protein: CASSLLEGATEAFF.

CDR3: CASSPPRTSGWNEQFF. The DNA for the CDR3 is TGTGCCAGCAGTCCCCCCCGGACTAGCGGGTGGAATGAGCAGTTCTTC. The rearrangement joins TRBV28 to TRBJ2-1; 11 bases align to TRBD2. V trimming: 5 bases; J trimming: 7 bases; junction bases outside the gene matches: 10. The CDR3 has 16 amino acids. Germline CDR1 and CDR2: MDHEN and SYDVKM.

V usage is TRBV28 and J usage is TRBJ1-4; 9 bases fit TRBD1. Per the germline V gene, CDR1 is MDHEN and CDR2 is SYDVKM. The CDR3 has 14 amino acids. The V and J ends lost 7 bases and 6 bases, in that order; junction bases with no gene match: 6. CDR3 protein: CASNPRDRDEKLFF. Here the CDR3 DNA reads TGTGCCAGCAACCCCCGGGACAGGGATGAAAAACTGTTTTTT.

This chain links TRBV19 with TRBJ1-2, with TRBD1 matching over 8 bases. Germline V gene lookup returns CDR1 LNHDA and CDR2 SQIVND (reference sequence). The CDR3 covers 14 residues. J was trimmed by 0 bases and V by 6 bases; bases with no gene match: 3. The CDR3 is CASRTGDANYGYTF. The CDR3 DNA reads as TGTGCCAGTAGGACAGGGGACGCTAACTATGGCTACACCTTC.

The chain is built from TRBV19 and TRBJ1-1; maybe TRBD1 (6 bases). Germline lookup yields CDR1 LNHDA and CDR2 SQIVND (reference sequence). Trimming cost V 3 bases and J 0 bases, with 17 bases left between them. The CDR3 spans 17 residues. The CDR3 coding sequence is TGTGCCAGTAGTATGGGCTATGGACAGAAAGTGAACACTGAAGCTTTCTTT. It translates to CASSMGYGQKVNTEAFF.

The chain employs TRBV28 and TRBJ2-5; 12 bases line up with TRBD2. This CDR3 comprises 16 residues. Germline V lookup: CDR1 MDHEN, CDR2 SYDVKM. The junction had 6 bases not matched to a gene; V was cut back by 5 bases and J by 2 bases. CDR3 sequence: CASSPSLAGGQETQYF. CDR3 nucleotides: TGTGCCAGCAGTCCGTCACTAGCGGGGGGACAAGAGACCCAGTACTTC.

V gene TRBV6-5 combines with J gene TRBJ2-2; 7 bases map to TRBD1. The V and J ends lost 2 bases and 1 base, in that order; junction bases with no gene match: 1. The CDR3 spans 15 residues. Germline V gene lookup returns CDR1 MNHEY and CDR2 SVGAGI. The CDR3 DNA reads TGTGCCAGCAGTTACGGGGACAGGAACACCGGGGAGCTGTTTTTT. This codes for CASSYGDRNTGELFF.

The V call is TRBV18, the J call TRBJ2-7, with TRBD1 identical over 7 bases. The V gene end was trimmed by 3 bases and the J gene end by 4 bases; junction bases not matched to a gene: 6. The germline V gene has CDR1 KGHSH and CDR2 LQKENI. This CDR3 region has 14 residues. CDR3 sequence reads: CASSPGTANYEQYF. The DNA for the CDR3 is TGTGCCAGCTCACCCGGGACAGCAAATTACGAGCAGTACTTC.